This T cell receptor (beta chain) was sequenced in a study of blood T cell repertoires in COVID-19. As for the study in general: The study drew acute and convalescent COVID-19 samples from the United States, Italy and Spain. The analysed material was cDNA or gDNA that came from T cells, B-cell-depleted T cells, or PBMCs.

Looked up from germline, CDR1 is SGHKS and CDR2 is YYEKEE (reference sequence). This CDR3 comprises 15 residues. J lost 5 bases, V lost 4 bases, and 10 bases had no gene match. Per the authors' pipeline: Counts of nucleated cells, estimated from reference gene primer amplification, were obtained. Clones were sequenced by immunoSEQ multiplex PCR, and TCRdb holds only the in-frame ones, with some missing. V, J and clone size reflect that table, while D and trimming were determined from the DNA. This repertoire shows roughly 230,000 clones, about four fifths found once; its top ten account for under 4.5%.

The sequence was collected from a man between 45 and 60 years old with acute or convalescent COVID-19. Sequencing input: peripheral blood. The chain carries TRBV5-5 and TRBJ2-5; the match to TRBD2 covers 8 bases. The CDR3 DNA reads as TGTGCCAGCAGCCGAAGCCAGCGGGGGTTCGAGACCCAGTACTTC. Protein product: CASSRSQRGFETQYF.